The clone carrying this T cell receptor beta chain occurred many times. The antigen is unknown. The source of the sample is a study of identical twins. Study-wide results and limits: Partial confounding of zero-insertion analyses by invariant MAIT and iNKT cells was possible. Twins showed weaker excess sharing in their beta out-of-frame sequences. With abundant cord blood beta clonotypes, insertions were fewer; memory repertoires showed no such pattern.

Unique molecular identifiers were present on the cDNA, and a universal primer site came from template switching. TCRdb called the 5' RACE reads again in MiXCR, with one record for every CDR3 protein. The sample includes 1.5 million or so distinct CDR3 sequences, less than 40% of them seen just once. Germline-derived CDR1 and CDR2 are DFQATT and SNEGSKA (reference sequence). The CDR3 runs 14 residues. Trimming pared 3 bases from V and 2 bases from J, leaving 14 bases between. The sample was cord blood. The TCR comes from a newborn girl in good health. This chain uses TRBV20-1 with TRBJ2-7; D might be TRBD1 or TRBD2, each matching 5 bases. The CDR3 nucleotides are TGCAGTGCTAGTACCCTAGGGGAGACCTACGAGCAGTACTTC. Protein: CSASTLGETYEQYF.